A selection of T cell receptor beta chains follows, all from one sample in a study of blood T cell repertoires in COVID-19. TCRdb keeps only in-frame clones here, not all; method: immunoSEQ multiplex PCR. Here the sample spans 68,000 or so clones, 80% to 95% being singletons. Sequencing was performed on peripheral blood. The source of these receptors is a man between 45 and 60 years old with COVID-19, enrolled during active disease. CDR3s include the opening cysteine and the closing phenylalanine or tryptophan. The D gene is left open where the match is weak. Clone size, where shown, is once, few, many, or a class for clones that have expanded.

>NA|TRBJ2-3|TRBV11-3|TRBD2
TGTGCCAGCAGCTTTAGCTTCACCACGGGCGGGAGACTTCGCACAGATACGCAGTATTTT
CASSFSFTTGGRLRTDTQYF
>NA|TRBJ1-2|TRBV24-1|NA
TGTGCCACCAGTGATCCGCGGGGGTTCAACTATGGCTACACCTTC
CATSDPRGFNYGYTF
>NA|TRBJ2-1|TRBV7-8|NA
TGTGCCAGCAGCTTAGCCCACAGGTACAATGAGCAGTTCTTC
CASSLAHRYNEQFF
>NA|TRBJ2-2|TRBV19|TRBD2
TGTGCCAGTAGTGGTGGGGGAGGGGTGGCCGGGGAGCTGTTTTTT
CASSGGGGVAGELFF
>NA|TRBJ1-1|TRBV4-1|NA
TGCGCCAGCAGCCGGGGAGGGGCTAGTACTGAAGCTTTCTTT
CASSRGGASTEAFF
>NA|TRBJ2-7|TRBV7-3|NA
TGTGCCAGCAGCTTAAATCCGTCTAGCTCCTACGAGCAGTACTTC
CASSLNPSSSYEQYF
>NA|TRBJ2-3|TRBV6-2/TRBV6-3|TRBD2
TGTGCCAGCAGTTACCCAAGGACTAGCGGACCTCAGGATACGCAGTATTTT
CASSYPRTSGPQDTQYF
>NA|TRBJ1-5|TRBV19|NA
TGTGCCAGTAGTATAGATACAGTTAATCAGCCCCAGCATTTT
CASSIDTVNQPQHF
>NA|TRBJ2-1|TRBV27|NA
TGTGCCAGCAGTTTATCTAGGAGTTCCAATGAGCAGTTCTTC
CASSLSRSSNEQFF
>NA|TRBJ2-3|TRBV18|TRBD2
TGTGCCAGCTCGCCGACTGAGCGGGATATAGATACGCAGTATTTT
CASSPTERDIDTQYF
>NA|TRBJ2-2|TRBV3-1/TRBV3-2|TRBD1
TGTGCCAGCAGCCGGACAGGGGGCTCGGGCGGGGAGCTGTTTTTT
CASSRTGGSGGELFF
>NA|TRBJ2-7|TRBV4-3|NA
TGCGCCAGCAGCCAAGGAATAGGGGGCTACGAGCAGTACTTC
CASSQGIGGYEQYF
>NA|TRBJ2-3|TRBV9|TRBD2
TGTGCCAGCAGCGTAGCTGGTACTCCTAGCGGGGCTACGCAGTATTTT
CASSVAGTPSGATQYF
>NA|TRBJ2-3|TRBV4-3|TRBD2
TGCGCCAGCAGCCCTGGAGGAGGGAGCGGGAGGCGGAGCACAGATACGCAGTATTTT
CASSPGGGSGRRSTDTQYF
>once|TRBJ2-1|TRBV13|TRBD2
TGTGCCAGCAGCCCCGGGACTAGCGGGAGCAATGAGCAGTTCTTC
CASSPGTSGSNEQFF
>NA|TRBJ1-2|TRBV5-4|TRBD1
TGTGCCAGCAGCGGCGCCCAGGGGGCAGGAGGTAGTGGCTACACCTTC
CASSGAQGAGGSGYTF
>NA|TRBJ1-5|TRBV5-5|NA
TGTGCCAGCAGCTTGAGATCAGGTTATAGTGGCAATCAGCCCCAGCATTTT
CASSLRSGYSGNQPQHF
>NA|TRBJ2-7|TRBV29-1|NA
TGCAGCGTTAGAGCGGTAGACTATATCTCCTACGAGCAGTACTTC
CSVRAVDYISYEQYF
>once|TRBJ2-5|TRBV11-2|NA
TGTGCCAGCAGCTTAAACAGGGACCAAGAGACCCAGTACTTC
CASSLNRDQETQYF
>NA|TRBJ2-7|TRBV19|TRBD2
TGTGCCAGTAGTATGGTAGCGGGAGTCTTTGGCGAGCAGTACTTC
CASSMVAGVFGEQYF
>NA|TRBJ2-3|TRBV6-5|NA
TGTGCCAGCAGTTACGGGGCGGCCCTTAGCACAGATACGCAGTATTTT
CASSYGAALSTDTQYF
>NA|TRBJ1-1|TRBV2|TRBD1
TGTGCCAGCAGGGACTCCGGGACAGGGTTCACTGAAGCTTTCTTT
CASRDSGTGFTEAFF
>NA|TRBJ2-1|TRBV7-3|TRBD1
TGTGCCAGCAGCTTAATGGGGACAGGGGGCTGGTTCTTC
CASSLMGTGGWFF